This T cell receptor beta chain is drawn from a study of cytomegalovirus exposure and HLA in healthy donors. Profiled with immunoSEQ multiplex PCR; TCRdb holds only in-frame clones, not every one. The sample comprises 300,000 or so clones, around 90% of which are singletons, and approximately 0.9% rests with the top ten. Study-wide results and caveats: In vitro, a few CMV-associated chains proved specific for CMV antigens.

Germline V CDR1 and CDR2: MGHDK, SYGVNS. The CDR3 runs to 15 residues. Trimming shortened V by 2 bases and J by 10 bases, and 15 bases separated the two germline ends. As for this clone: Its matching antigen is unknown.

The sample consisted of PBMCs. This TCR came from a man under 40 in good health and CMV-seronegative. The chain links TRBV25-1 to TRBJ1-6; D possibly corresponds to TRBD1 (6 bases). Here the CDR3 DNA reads TGTGCCAGCAGTGAACGAGGGGCAGGGGTCTCACCCCTCCACTTT. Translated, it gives CASSERGAGVSPLHF.